This TCR beta chain was captured in a study of blood T cell repertoires in COVID-19. Across the whole study: Collection of acute and convalescent COVID-19 samples took place in the United States, Italy and Spain. The analysed material was cDNA or gDNA that came from T cells, B-cell-depleted T cells, or PBMCs.

TCRdb's table, derived via immunoSEQ multiplex PCR, lists solely in-frame clones and lacks some. The sample yields 200,000 to 300,000 clones, under 90% seen once. Trimming stripped 1 base from V and 1 base from J, with 7 bases between. This CDR3 region has 14 residues. Per the germline V gene, CDR1 is SGHVS and CDR2 is FNYEAQ. Sequences were obtained from peripheral blood. The chain has TRBV7-6 and TRBJ1-1, with D unclear. This sequence was found in a man aged 60 to 75 with acute or convalescent COVID-19. The CDR3 DNA reads TGTGCCAGCAGCTTAGGGGCCGGGAACACTGAAGCTTTCTTT. Residues: CASSLGAGNTEAFF.